Presented here are 6 T cell receptor beta chains from one specimen sequenced in a study of blood T cell repertoires in COVID-19. Generated by immunoSEQ multiplex PCR, the TCRdb table keeps only in-frame clones and is missing some. The sample lists about 170,000 clones, 70% to 90% seen once, with around 1.9% in the top ten. Sequenced: peripheral blood. The receptors here all came from a man aged 50-60 years who had recovered from COVID-19.

This CDR3 is CASSLSDLGGYPDTQYF. The CDR3 coding sequence is TGCGCCAGCAGCTTGTCTGATTTAGGGGGTTACCCAGATACGCAGTATTTT. The V gene is TRBV5-1, the J gene TRBJ2-3; D may be TRBD1 (6 bases). Between the trimmed V and J ends, which lost 1 base and 4 bases, there was a span of 19 bases. In germline, CDR1 is SGHRS, CDR2 YFSETQ. CDR3 length: 17 residues.

The chain carries TRBV25-1 and TRBJ2-1; 7 bases fit TRBD1. Germline CDR1 MGHDK, CDR2 SYGVNS. Losses at the gene ends were 9 bases for V and 3 bases for J; bases not matched to a gene: 8. The CDR3 runs 14 residues. The CDR3 bases are TGTGCCAGTGCAGGGACAGAGGACTACAATGAGCAGTTCTTC. Translated, it gives CASAGTEDYNEQFF.

This clone was seen just once. CDR3 residues: CSVRQGAGTEAFF. In DNA, the CDR3 is TGCAGCGTCCGCCAGGGGGCAGGCACTGAAGCTTTCTTT. The gene calls are TRBV29-1 and TRBJ1-1; TRBD1 matches at 8 bases. The V and J ends lost 6 bases and 4 bases, in that order; junction bases with no gene match: 7. Germline-derived CDR1 and CDR2 are SQVTM and ANQGSEA. The CDR3 consists of 13 residues. Based on the CDR3 plus reference TRBV29-1 and TRBJ1-1, the full variable domain is SAVISQKPSRDICQRGTSLTIQCQVDSQVTMMFWYRQQPGQSLTLIATANQGSEATYESGFVIDKFPISRPNLTFSTLTVSNMSPEDSSIYLCSVRQGAGTEAFFGQGTRLTVV.

The rearrangement joins TRBV5-6 to TRBJ1-2; the D gene is possibly TRBD1 (6 bases). Looked up from germline, CDR1 is SGHDT and CDR2 is YYEEEE. Deletions cut 0 bases from V and 8 bases from J, with 8 bases between. The CDR3 length is 12 residues. The CDR3 protein is CASSLAGGGYTF. Written as DNA, the CDR3 is TGTGCCAGCAGCTTGGCGGGGGGCGGCTACACCTTC.

The chain uses TRBV5-1 and TRBJ1-1; 11 bases are shared with TRBD1. V dropped 4 bases and J dropped 4; count of bases not matched to a gene: 9. Germline-derived CDR1 and CDR2 are SGHRS and YFSETQ. The CDR3 spans 16 residues. The DNA of the CDR3 is TGCGCCAGCAGCCCGCCTTTGGGGACAGGGGGCACTGAAGCTTTCTTT. Protein product: CASSPPLGTGGTEAFF.

This clone was found once. The chain employs TRBV7-9 and TRBJ1-3; 9 nucleotides agree with TRBD1. The germline V gene encodes CDR1 SEHNR and CDR2 FQNEAQ (reference sequence). The CDR3 length is 16 residues. Trimming cost V 5 bases and J 0 bases; bases outside gene matches: 5. CDR3 in DNA: TGTGCCAGCAGCGCGGGACAGGGCTTCTCTGGAAACACCATATATTTT. Protein product: CASSAGQGFSGNTIYF.